Presented here are 24 T cell receptor beta chains from one specimen sequenced in a study of T cell repertoires in cytomegalovirus infection. TCRdb re-called the reads with MiXCR, one entry per CDR3 protein. This table has 400,000 or so distinct CDR3 sequences, less than 20% appearing once. The sample was PBMCs. Source of these receptors: a human donor in good health (CMV status not recorded). Some clones in this sample may be carry-over from other donors' samples.

This clonotype has ten or more counts. This chain joins TRBV7-2 and TRBJ1-5; no firm D call. CDR3 size: 18 residues. Trimming removed 0 bases from V and 0 bases from J, with 15 bases in between. Germline V gene sequence: CDR1 SGHTA, CDR2 FQGNSA. CDR3 sequence: CASSLAAPGSYSNQPQHF. CDR3 coding DNA: TGTGCCAGCAGCTTAGCGGCCCCAGGATCTTATAGCAATCAGCCCCAGCATTTT.

The rearrangement uses TRBV20-1 and TRBJ1-2; TRBD1 might be the D (5 bases). Germline V gives CDR1 DFQATT, CDR2 SNEGSKA (reference sequence). Trimming left V 5 bases short and J 1 base short, with 11 bases between. The CDR3 covers 13 residues. The CDR3: CSARDQNNYGYTF. CDR3 nucleotides: TGCAGTGCTCGGGACCAAAATAACTATGGCTACACCTTC.

This clonotype was counted between two and nine times. The V call is TRBV14, the J call TRBJ2-7; D is tentatively TRBD1 or TRBD2 (5 bases each). Trimming took 1 base from V and 5 from J, leaving 12 bases between them. The CDR3 runs 14 residues. From germline, CDR1 is SGHDN and CDR2 FVKESK. The CDR3 spells CASSQGPGRHEQYF. Written as DNA, the CDR3 is TGTGCCAGCAGCCAAGGTCCGGGACGGCACGAGCAGTACTTC.

The rearrangement links TRBV4-3 to TRBJ1-5; D is unresolved. Trimming stripped 1 base from V and 5 bases from J, with 6 bases between. The CDR3 contains 13 residues. Germline V gene data show CDR1 as LGHNA and CDR2 as YSLEER. CDR3 protein: CASSQGFDQPQHF. The CDR3 region has the DNA TGCGCCAGCAGCCAAGGTTTTGATCAGCCCCAGCATTTT.

In this sample, this clonotype turned up a few times. The V and J genes are TRBV7-2 and TRBJ2-1; no clear D gene. The germline V gene encodes CDR1 SGHTA and CDR2 FQGNSA. V lost 1 base and J 4 bases, leaving 11 bases between the germline ends. The CDR3 is made up of 15 amino acids. The CDR3 DNA is TGTGCCAGCAGCTTAGGGGGTTTCGGGTACAATGAGCAGTTCTTC. This translates into CASSLGGFGYNEQFF.

This clonotype has more than one count but fewer than ten. The genes are TRBV7-6 and TRBJ2-7; D is ambiguous. The V end was cut by 5 bases, the J end by 5 bases, with 16 bases between. Germline V gene data show CDR1 as SGHVS and CDR2 as FNYEAQ. The CDR3 runs to 14 residues. The CDR3 reads CASSLGNNYHEQYF. CDR3 sequence (DNA): TGTGCCAGCAGCCTGGGAAATAATTATCACGAGCAGTACTTC.

This clonotype was picked up a small number of times. The chain is built from TRBV11-2 and TRBJ2-5; D not certain. V was shortened by 4 bases and J by 5 bases, with 8 bases between the two germline ends. The CDR3 has 12 residues. The germline V gene encodes CDR1 SGHAT and CDR2 FQNNGV. The CDR3 DNA reads TGTGCCAGCAGCTATGCCGGTGAGACCCAGTACTTC. It codes for CASSYAGETQYF.

This clonotype was observed a handful of times. V and J are TRBV29-1 and TRBJ2-5; D may be TRBD2 (6 bases). This CDR3 has 15 amino acids. CDR1 SQVTM and CDR2 ANQGSEA come from the germline V gene. V was shortened by 4 bases and J by 8 bases, with 23 bases between the two germline ends. CDR3 amino acids: CSVAGGNSGLNTQYF. The CDR3 coding sequence is TGCAGCGTTGCCGGAGGGAACAGTGGGCTTAACACCCAGTACTTC.

This chain connects TRBV20-1 to TRBJ2-7; the match to TRBD2 covers 10 bases. The CDR3 loop spans 15 amino acids. The V segment lost 1 base and the J segment 0 bases; nucleotides outside the gene matches: 3. Germline V lookup: CDR1 DFQATT, CDR2 SNEGSKA (reference sequence). The CDR3 DNA reads as TGCAGTGCTAGAGGACTAGCGGGTCTCTCCTACGAGCAGTACTTC. It specifies CSARGLAGLSYEQYF.

A few counts support this clonotype. The genes are TRBV10-3 and TRBJ1-2; D is ambiguous. The CDR3 runs to 17 residues. V was trimmed by 8 bases and J by 4 bases, leaving 26 bases between them. Germline CDR1 ENHRY, CDR2 SYGVKD. Here the CDR3 DNA reads TGTGCCATCTCTTCTCCTCACCCCGAGACGGAAATCTATGGCTACACCTTC. It specifies CAISSPHPETEIYGYTF.

The gene calls are TRBV19 and TRBJ2-1, with D possibly TRBD1 on 5 matching bases. The germline V gene encodes CDR1 LNHDA and CDR2 SQIVND (reference sequence). CDR3 length equals 16 residues. V was clipped by 0 bases and J by 1 base, with 10 bases between them. The CDR3 bases are TGTGCCAGTAGTATAGAGGGGCAGGTGTCCTACAATGAGCAGTTCTTC. It is translated as CASSIEGQVSYNEQFF. The complete variable domain, with remaining parts taken from reference TRBV19 and TRBJ2-1, reads DGGITQSPKYLFRKEGQNVTLSCEQNLNHDAMYWYRQDPGQGLRLIYYSQIVNDFQKGDIAEGYSVSREKKESFPLTVTSAQKNPTAFYLCASSIEGQVSYNEQFFGPGTRLTVL.

Worth noting for this clonotype: A much larger clone differs from this one at a single base, so this may be a read error. V gene TRBV10-3 combines with J gene TRBJ2-5; a weak D match, TRBD1 (5 bases). V shed 10 bases and J shed 3 bases, with 15 bases lying between them. Per germline, CDR1 ENHRY and CDR2 SYGVKD. This CDR3 region has 13 residues. Here the CDR3 reads CATRACSEETQYF. The CDR3 region has the DNA TGTGCCACCAGGGCCTGCTCGGAAGAGACCCAGTACTTC.

The V and J genes are TRBV20-1 and TRBJ2-4; D might be TRBD2 (5 bases). Trimming shortened V by 6 bases and J by 7 bases, and 22 bases separated the two germline ends. This CDR3 has 15 amino acids. Per germline, CDR1 DFQATT and CDR2 SNEGSKA (reference sequence). As DNA, the CDR3 is TGCAGTGCCAACCCCTCGGAGCGGCTGGGGAACATTCAGTACTTC. Protein sequence: CSANPSERLGNIQYF.

This clonotype came up a few times. CDR3 bases: TGTGCCAGCAGCTTGTCGTCTTTTAACAATGAGCAGTTCTTC. Translation gives CASSLSSFNNEQFF. The chain has TRBV5-5 and TRBJ2-1; D remains unclear. The CDR3 consists of 14 residues. V was pared by 1 base and J by 5 bases, with 10 bases between. Germline values: CDR1 SGHKS, CDR2 YYEKEE (reference sequence).

This clonotype was observed at least ten times. DNA of the CDR3: TGTGCCAGCAGCTTAGAAAGCGGGCGGTGGGACGAGCAGTACTTC. It specifies CASSLESGRWDEQYF. The chain links TRBV7-6 to TRBJ2-7, with D perhaps TRBD2 (6 bases). This CDR3 comprises 15 residues. The ends were cut back, 1 base at V and 5 bases at J, with 15 bases in the middle. Per the germline V gene, CDR1 is SGHVS and CDR2 is FNYEAQ.

The rearrangement joins TRBV2 to TRBJ1-5, with D possibly matching TRBD1 (5 bases). Germline V gene data show CDR1 as SNHLY and CDR2 as FYNNEI. V was clipped by 4 bases and J by 0 bases, with 10 bases between them. The CDR3 runs 15 residues. CDR3 amino acids: CASSGDGNSNQPQHF. The CDR3 DNA sequence: TGTGCCAGCAGTGGGGACGGAAATAGCAATCAGCCCCAGCATTTT. Based on the CDR3 plus reference TRBV2 and TRBJ1-5, the full variable domain is EPEVTQTPSHQVTQMGQEVILRCVPISNHLYFYWYRQILGQKVEFLVSFYNNEISEKSEIFDDQFSVERPDGSNFTLKIRSTKLEDSAMYFCASSGDGNSNQPQHFGDGTRLSIL.

The chain employs TRBV20-1 and TRBJ1-1; D call uncertain. CDR1 and CDR2 (germline): DFQATT, SNEGSKA (reference sequence). This CDR3 region has 12 residues. The CDR3 nucleotides are TGCAGGCCCGGAGGGTTGAACACTGAAGCTTTCTTT. This encodes CRPGGLNTEAFF.

Concerning this clonotype: It may be a read error: a sequence one base away is much more abundant. This sequence joins TRBV7-2 and TRBJ2-3; TRBD1 agrees at 7 bases. CDR1 SGHTA and CDR2 FQGNSA come from the germline V gene. The CDR3 has 14 residues. The CDR3 region has the DNA TGTGCCAGCAGCAGGGACAGATTCACAGTTACGCAGTATTTT. Protein sequence: CASSRDRFTVTQYF.

The J gene is TRBJ1-1, the V gene TRBV27, with 8 positions matching TRBD1. Germline V gene data show CDR1 as MNHEY and CDR2 as SMNVEV (reference sequence). The CDR3 consists of 15 residues. Trimming cost V 2 bases and J 6 bases; bases outside gene matches: 8. CDR3 nucleotides: TGTGCCAGCAGTTTAAGGACAGGGTCTTCCCCTGAAGCTTTCTTT. It codes for CASSLRTGSSPEAFF.

This clonotype was picked up one time. The rearrangement joins TRBV5-6 to TRBJ2-3; D remains unclear. Germline lookup yields CDR1 SGHDT and CDR2 YYEEEE. This CDR3 has 15 amino acids. Between the trimmed V and J ends, which lost 6 bases and 1 base, there was a span of 15 bases. The CDR3 reads CASTTIQLGTDTQYF. CDR3 bases: TGTGCCAGCACCACTATCCAGCTAGGCACAGATACGCAGTATTTT.

The J gene is TRBJ2-1, the V gene TRBV7-2, with a tentative D call TRBD2 (6 bases). The V gene lost 5 bases and the J gene lost 7 bases, with 21 bases spanning the gap. Germline values: CDR1 SGHTA, CDR2 FQGNSA. The CDR3 sequence is 16 residues long. The CDR3 DNA sequence: TGTGCCAGCAGCCCCGGTGCGGGACTCCCTCAAAATGAGCAGTTCTTC. It encodes CASSPGAGLPQNEQFF.

This clonotype was seen many times. This rearrangement joins TRBV6-1 to TRBJ2-5; unclear D gene. V was clipped by 1 base and J by 6 bases, with 0 bases between them. Germline values: CDR1 MNHNS, CDR2 SASEGT. The CDR3 runs 10 residues. Written as DNA, the CDR3 is TGTGCCAGCAGTGAAGAGACCCAGTACTTC. It translates to CASSEETQYF.

The chain has TRBV9 and TRBJ1-3, with TRBD1 matching over 7 bases. The V segment lost 3 bases and the J segment 0 bases; nucleotides outside the gene matches: 9. From germline, CDR1 is SGDLS and CDR2 YYNGEE. The CDR3 runs to 17 residues. The CDR3 sequence is CASSAVGTAFSGNTIYF. DNA for the CDR3: TGTGCCAGCAGCGCCGTGGGGACAGCTTTCTCTGGAAACACCATATATTTT. Variable domain in full (rest from reference TRBV9 and TRBJ1-3): DSGVTQTPKHLITATGQRVTLRCSPRSGDLSVYWYQQSLDQGLQFLIQYYNGEERAKGNILERFSAQQFPDLHSELNLSSLELGDSALYFCASSAVGTAFSGNTIYFGEGSWLTVV.

The chain employs TRBV12-3 or TRBV12-4 and TRBJ2-7; 10 positions match TRBD1. There are 16 residues in the CDR3. With 6 bases clipped from V and 4 bases from J, the junction kept 12 bases outside the gene matches. This CDR3 is CASSSTTGGAWYEQYF. The CDR3 DNA sequence: TGTGCCAGCAGCTCCACGACAGGGGGCGCCTGGTACGAGCAGTACTTC.